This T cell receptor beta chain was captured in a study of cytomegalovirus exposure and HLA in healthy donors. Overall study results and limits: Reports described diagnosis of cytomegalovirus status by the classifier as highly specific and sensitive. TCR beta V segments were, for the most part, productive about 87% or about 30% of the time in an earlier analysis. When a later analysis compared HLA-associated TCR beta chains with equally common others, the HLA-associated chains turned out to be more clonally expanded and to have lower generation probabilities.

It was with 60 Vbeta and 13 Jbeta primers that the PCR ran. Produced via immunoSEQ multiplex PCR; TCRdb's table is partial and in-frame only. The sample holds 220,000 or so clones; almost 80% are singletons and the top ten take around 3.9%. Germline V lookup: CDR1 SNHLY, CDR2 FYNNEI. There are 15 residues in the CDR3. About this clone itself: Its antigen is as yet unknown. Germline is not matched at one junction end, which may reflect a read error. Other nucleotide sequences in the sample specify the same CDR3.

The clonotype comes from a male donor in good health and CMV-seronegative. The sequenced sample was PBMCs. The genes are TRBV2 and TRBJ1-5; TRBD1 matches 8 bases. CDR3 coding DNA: TGTGCCAGCAGTAGAGGGGACAGGCTAAATCAACCCCAGCATTTT. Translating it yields CASSRGDRLNQPQHF.